Listed below are T cell receptor beta chains from one sample, sequenced in a study of shared clonotypes between healthy human individuals. Data came from immunoSEQ multiplex PCR; TCRdb stores just in-frame clones and leaves some out. The data show a few hundred thousand clones, just over 65% seen once. Sequenced material: memory CD4+ T cells sorted from blood. These receptors were taken from a man aged 25 to 40 in good health. The CDR3 runs from the conserved cysteine through the conserved F or W. Each record gives: V gene, D gene, clone size, J gene, CDR3 DNA, CDR3 protein. The D gene is left open where the match is weak. Where a row states a size, it is once, few, many or the class of an expanded clone; other rows omit it.

TRBV10-2,TRBD2,-,TRBJ2-3,TGCGCCAGCAGTCTGCTAGCGGCCTCAGATACGCAGTATTTT,CASSLLAASDTQYF
TRBV7-9,-,-,TRBJ2-5,TGTGCCAGCAGCTTTTGGTTTGGGCGGCCCGAGGAGACCCAGTACTTC,CASSFWFGRPEETQYF
TRBV27,TRBD1,-,TRBJ1-4,TGTGCCAGCAGTCCCGAACCTCGCCGACAGGGTTATCATGAAAAACTGTTTTTT,CASSPEPRRQGYHEKLFF
TRBV6-4,TRBD1,-,TRBJ2-2,TGTGCCAGCAGTAAGACAGGGGGCGGCGGGGAGCTGTTTTTT,CASSKTGGGGELFF
TRBV7-3,-,-,TRBJ2-1,TGTGCCAGCAGCTTATCGGGGAGCCTGAATGAGCAGTTCTTC,CASSLSGSLNEQFF
TRBV9,-,-,TRBJ2-1,TGTGCCAGCAGCTCACGGGCCGAGCTGGGTGAGCAGTTCTTC,CASSSRAELGEQFF
TRBV18,-,once,TRBJ1-1,TGTGCCAGCTCACCATTCGGAAGCGTGGACACTGAAGCTTTCTTT,CASSPFGSVDTEAFF
TRBV18,-,once,TRBJ1-4,TGTGCCAGCTCATCTAATGAAAAACTGTTTTTT,CASSSNEKLFF
TRBV10-3,-,few,TRBJ1-5,TGTGCCATCAGTGAGTCTGGACAGAGAAATCAGCCCCAGCATTTT,CAISESGQRNQPQHF
TRBV7-3,TRBD2,-,TRBJ2-2,TGTGCCAGCAGCCCGCCTAGCGGGAGCCCCACCGGGGAGCTGTTTTTT,CASSPPSGSPTGELFF
TRBV5-4,TRBD2,-,TRBJ2-2,TGTGCCAGCAGCTTGACTAGCGGTGGGACCGGGGAGCTGTTTTTT,CASSLTSGGTGELFF
TRBV25-1,TRBD2,-,TRBJ2-5,TGTGCCAGCAGTACAGCGGGAGGAACCAAGAAACAAGAGACCCAGTACTTC,CASSTAGGTKKQETQYF